These T cell receptor beta chains were read from a single sample in a study of blood T cell repertoires in COVID-19. The protocol was immunoSEQ multiplex PCR, while the TCRdb copy is restricted to in-frame clones and leaves out a portion. Of some 350,000 clones in the sample, approximately 86% were seen once. Sequenced material: peripheral blood. The receptors stem from a human donor in a cohort sampled during active COVID-19. Both conserved end residues are part of each CDR3. The D gene is left open where the match is weak. Only part of the rows carry a size: once, few, many, or a class if the clone is expanded.

j_call,d_call,v_call,clone_size,cdr3_nt,cdr3_aa
TRBJ1-1,-,TRBV6-2/TRBV6-3,-,TGTGCCAGCAGTTACCGTGGGAGGAACACTGAAGCTTTCTTT,CASSYRGRNTEAFF
TRBJ2-7,-,TRBV7-2,-,TGTGCCAGCAGCTTATTGGGGCGGGGCAACTCGTACGAGCAGTACTTC,CASSLLGRGNSYEQYF
TRBJ1-6,TRBD1,TRBV6-5,-,TGTGCCAGCAGCCCAGCAGGGGGGAGTAATTCACCCCTCCACTTT,CASSPAGGSNSPLHF
TRBJ1-4,TRBD1,TRBV5-6,-,TGTGCCAGCAGCTCGTCCACAGGGGATTGGGAAAAACTGTTTTTT,CASSSSTGDWEKLFF
TRBJ1-6,-,TRBV2,-,TGTGCCAGCAGGGGGGGTAGCTCCTATAATTCACCCCTCCACTTT,CASRGGSSYNSPLHF
TRBJ2-3,-,TRBV7-8,-,TGTGCCAGCAGCTTAGCTGGGCCAGATACGCAGTATTTT,CASSLAGPDTQYF
TRBJ2-1,-,TRBV10-3,-,TGTGCCATCAGTGACGGGTTTGGCAATGAGCAGTTCTTC,CAISDGFGNEQFF
TRBJ2-1,-,TRBV6-1,-,TGTGCCAGCAGTGAATCAAGGGGTGAGCAGTTCTTC,CASSESRGEQFF
TRBJ1-6,TRBD1,TRBV30,-,TGTGCCTGGAGGCTCCGGGACAGGTATAATTCACCCCTCCACTTT,CAWRLRDRYNSPLHF
TRBJ1-1,-,TRBV19,few,TGTGCCAGTATTCAAGACAGGTTGGGCACTGAAGCTTTCTTT,CASIQDRLGTEAFF
TRBJ2-3,-,TRBV6-5,-,TGTGCCAGCACGGAAGACATCAGAGATACGCAGTATTTT,CASTEDIRDTQYF
TRBJ1-2,-,TRBV18,once,TGTGCCAGCTCACCACCGCAGGGAAGCGCGCCGTCCTATGGCTACACCTTC,CASSPPQGSAPSYGYTF
TRBJ2-3,TRBD2,TRBV5-6,once,TGTGCCAGCAGCTCCTTAGCGGGAGGGCCTGACGAAGATACGCAGTATTTT,CASSSLAGGPDEDTQYF
TRBJ2-7,-,TRBV11-1,-,TGTGCCAGCAGCCGGGGGGACAGGAGCTACGAGCAGTACTTC,CASSRGDRSYEQYF
TRBJ2-1,-,TRBV6-2/TRBV6-3,-,TGTGCCAGCAGCTCATGGGGGACAAACAATGAGCAGTTCTTC,CASSSWGTNNEQFF
TRBJ2-7,TRBD2,TRBV4-2,-,TGTGCCAGCAGCCAAGCTCTAGCGGGAGATTTCAACGAGCAGTACTTC,CASSQALAGDFNEQYF
TRBJ1-2,-,TRBV7-2,few,TGTGCCAGCAGCCGTCTTGGGCAGGAGGTATCAGGCTACACCTTC,CASSRLGQEVSGYTF
TRBJ1-5,TRBD1,TRBV30,-,TGTGCCTGGCAATCGACAGGGTTCAGGCAGCCCCAGCATTTT,CAWQSTGFRQPQHF
TRBJ1-1,-,TRBV12-5,-,TGTGCTAGTGGTTTTTATCCCAGAGCCCGGAGCACTGAAGCTTTCTTT,CASGFYPRARSTEAFF
TRBJ1-5,-,TRBV12-3/TRBV12-4,-,TGTGCCAGCAGCCGAGGGGGTCAGCCCCAGCATTTT,CASSRGGQPQHF
TRBJ1-1,-,TRBV10-3,-,TGTGCCATCTCAGGAAATACGCTTGGAGCTTTCTTT,CAISGNTLGAFF
TRBJ2-3,-,TRBV5-1,once,TGCGCCAGCAGCTTCCGGTATCAAGACACAGATACGCAGTATTTT,CASSFRYQDTDTQYF
TRBJ1-6,-,TRBV27,-,TGTGCCAGCACCTCGGGTGATTCACCCCTCCACTTT,CASTSGDSPLHF
TRBJ2-7,-,TRBV6-5,-,TGTGCCAGCAGTTCTCCAACAGGGCAACCTAACTACGAGCAGTACTTC,CASSSPTGQPNYEQYF